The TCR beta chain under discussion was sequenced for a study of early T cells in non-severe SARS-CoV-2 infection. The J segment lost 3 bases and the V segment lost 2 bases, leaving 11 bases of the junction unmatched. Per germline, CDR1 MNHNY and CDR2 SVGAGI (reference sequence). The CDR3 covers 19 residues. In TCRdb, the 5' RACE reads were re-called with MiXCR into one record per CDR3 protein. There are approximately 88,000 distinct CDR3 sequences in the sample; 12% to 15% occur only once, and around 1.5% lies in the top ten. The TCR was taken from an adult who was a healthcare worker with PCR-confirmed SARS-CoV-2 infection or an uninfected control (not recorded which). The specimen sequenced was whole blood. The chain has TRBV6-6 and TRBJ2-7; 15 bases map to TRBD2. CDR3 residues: CASSYVAETGLAGGYEQYF. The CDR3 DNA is TGTGCCAGCAGTTACGTCGCGGAGACGGGACTAGCGGGGGGCTACGAGCAGTACTTC.